This T cell receptor (beta chain) originates from a study of cytomegalovirus exposure and HLA in healthy donors. The germline V and J ends were trimmed by 4 bases and 2 bases, with 11 bases remaining between them. Germline V lookup: CDR1 MDHEN, CDR2 SYDVKM. CDR3 size: 14 residues. The donors were part of the validation cohort, which consisted of some 120 subjects and was separate from the first cohort of several hundred subjects. Generated by immunoSEQ multiplex PCR, the TCRdb table keeps only in-frame clones and is missing some. The profile covers roughly 98,000 clones, with approximately 84% appearing a single time and 6% to 6.5% taken by the ten largest.

The chain joins TRBV28 to TRBJ1-2, with TRBD1 as a possible D gene (6 bases). The sequencing sample was made of PBMCs. The receptor comes from a man younger than 35 in good health and CMV-seropositive. The chain's CDR3 is CASSSIDRNYGYTF. The DNA for the CDR3 is TGTGCCAGCAGTTCCATAGACAGGAACTATGGCTACACCTTC.